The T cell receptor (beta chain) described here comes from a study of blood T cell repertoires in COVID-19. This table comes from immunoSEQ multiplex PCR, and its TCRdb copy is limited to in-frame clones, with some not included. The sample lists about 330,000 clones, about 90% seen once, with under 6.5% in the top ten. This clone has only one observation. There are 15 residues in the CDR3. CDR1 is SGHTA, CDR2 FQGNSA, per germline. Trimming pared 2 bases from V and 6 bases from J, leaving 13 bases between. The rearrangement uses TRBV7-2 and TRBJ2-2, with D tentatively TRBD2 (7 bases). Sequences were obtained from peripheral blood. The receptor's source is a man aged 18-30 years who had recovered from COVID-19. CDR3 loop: CASSLSGGIAGELFF. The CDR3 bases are TGTGCCAGCAGCTTATCGGGGGGCATCGCCGGGGAGCTGTTTTTT. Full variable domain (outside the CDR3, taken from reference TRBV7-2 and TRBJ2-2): GAGVSQSPSNKVTEKGKDVELRCDPISGHTALYWYRQSLGQGLEFLIYFQGNSAPDKSGLPSDRFSAERTGGSVSTLTIQRTQQEDSAVYLCASSLSGGIAGELFFGEGSRLTVL.